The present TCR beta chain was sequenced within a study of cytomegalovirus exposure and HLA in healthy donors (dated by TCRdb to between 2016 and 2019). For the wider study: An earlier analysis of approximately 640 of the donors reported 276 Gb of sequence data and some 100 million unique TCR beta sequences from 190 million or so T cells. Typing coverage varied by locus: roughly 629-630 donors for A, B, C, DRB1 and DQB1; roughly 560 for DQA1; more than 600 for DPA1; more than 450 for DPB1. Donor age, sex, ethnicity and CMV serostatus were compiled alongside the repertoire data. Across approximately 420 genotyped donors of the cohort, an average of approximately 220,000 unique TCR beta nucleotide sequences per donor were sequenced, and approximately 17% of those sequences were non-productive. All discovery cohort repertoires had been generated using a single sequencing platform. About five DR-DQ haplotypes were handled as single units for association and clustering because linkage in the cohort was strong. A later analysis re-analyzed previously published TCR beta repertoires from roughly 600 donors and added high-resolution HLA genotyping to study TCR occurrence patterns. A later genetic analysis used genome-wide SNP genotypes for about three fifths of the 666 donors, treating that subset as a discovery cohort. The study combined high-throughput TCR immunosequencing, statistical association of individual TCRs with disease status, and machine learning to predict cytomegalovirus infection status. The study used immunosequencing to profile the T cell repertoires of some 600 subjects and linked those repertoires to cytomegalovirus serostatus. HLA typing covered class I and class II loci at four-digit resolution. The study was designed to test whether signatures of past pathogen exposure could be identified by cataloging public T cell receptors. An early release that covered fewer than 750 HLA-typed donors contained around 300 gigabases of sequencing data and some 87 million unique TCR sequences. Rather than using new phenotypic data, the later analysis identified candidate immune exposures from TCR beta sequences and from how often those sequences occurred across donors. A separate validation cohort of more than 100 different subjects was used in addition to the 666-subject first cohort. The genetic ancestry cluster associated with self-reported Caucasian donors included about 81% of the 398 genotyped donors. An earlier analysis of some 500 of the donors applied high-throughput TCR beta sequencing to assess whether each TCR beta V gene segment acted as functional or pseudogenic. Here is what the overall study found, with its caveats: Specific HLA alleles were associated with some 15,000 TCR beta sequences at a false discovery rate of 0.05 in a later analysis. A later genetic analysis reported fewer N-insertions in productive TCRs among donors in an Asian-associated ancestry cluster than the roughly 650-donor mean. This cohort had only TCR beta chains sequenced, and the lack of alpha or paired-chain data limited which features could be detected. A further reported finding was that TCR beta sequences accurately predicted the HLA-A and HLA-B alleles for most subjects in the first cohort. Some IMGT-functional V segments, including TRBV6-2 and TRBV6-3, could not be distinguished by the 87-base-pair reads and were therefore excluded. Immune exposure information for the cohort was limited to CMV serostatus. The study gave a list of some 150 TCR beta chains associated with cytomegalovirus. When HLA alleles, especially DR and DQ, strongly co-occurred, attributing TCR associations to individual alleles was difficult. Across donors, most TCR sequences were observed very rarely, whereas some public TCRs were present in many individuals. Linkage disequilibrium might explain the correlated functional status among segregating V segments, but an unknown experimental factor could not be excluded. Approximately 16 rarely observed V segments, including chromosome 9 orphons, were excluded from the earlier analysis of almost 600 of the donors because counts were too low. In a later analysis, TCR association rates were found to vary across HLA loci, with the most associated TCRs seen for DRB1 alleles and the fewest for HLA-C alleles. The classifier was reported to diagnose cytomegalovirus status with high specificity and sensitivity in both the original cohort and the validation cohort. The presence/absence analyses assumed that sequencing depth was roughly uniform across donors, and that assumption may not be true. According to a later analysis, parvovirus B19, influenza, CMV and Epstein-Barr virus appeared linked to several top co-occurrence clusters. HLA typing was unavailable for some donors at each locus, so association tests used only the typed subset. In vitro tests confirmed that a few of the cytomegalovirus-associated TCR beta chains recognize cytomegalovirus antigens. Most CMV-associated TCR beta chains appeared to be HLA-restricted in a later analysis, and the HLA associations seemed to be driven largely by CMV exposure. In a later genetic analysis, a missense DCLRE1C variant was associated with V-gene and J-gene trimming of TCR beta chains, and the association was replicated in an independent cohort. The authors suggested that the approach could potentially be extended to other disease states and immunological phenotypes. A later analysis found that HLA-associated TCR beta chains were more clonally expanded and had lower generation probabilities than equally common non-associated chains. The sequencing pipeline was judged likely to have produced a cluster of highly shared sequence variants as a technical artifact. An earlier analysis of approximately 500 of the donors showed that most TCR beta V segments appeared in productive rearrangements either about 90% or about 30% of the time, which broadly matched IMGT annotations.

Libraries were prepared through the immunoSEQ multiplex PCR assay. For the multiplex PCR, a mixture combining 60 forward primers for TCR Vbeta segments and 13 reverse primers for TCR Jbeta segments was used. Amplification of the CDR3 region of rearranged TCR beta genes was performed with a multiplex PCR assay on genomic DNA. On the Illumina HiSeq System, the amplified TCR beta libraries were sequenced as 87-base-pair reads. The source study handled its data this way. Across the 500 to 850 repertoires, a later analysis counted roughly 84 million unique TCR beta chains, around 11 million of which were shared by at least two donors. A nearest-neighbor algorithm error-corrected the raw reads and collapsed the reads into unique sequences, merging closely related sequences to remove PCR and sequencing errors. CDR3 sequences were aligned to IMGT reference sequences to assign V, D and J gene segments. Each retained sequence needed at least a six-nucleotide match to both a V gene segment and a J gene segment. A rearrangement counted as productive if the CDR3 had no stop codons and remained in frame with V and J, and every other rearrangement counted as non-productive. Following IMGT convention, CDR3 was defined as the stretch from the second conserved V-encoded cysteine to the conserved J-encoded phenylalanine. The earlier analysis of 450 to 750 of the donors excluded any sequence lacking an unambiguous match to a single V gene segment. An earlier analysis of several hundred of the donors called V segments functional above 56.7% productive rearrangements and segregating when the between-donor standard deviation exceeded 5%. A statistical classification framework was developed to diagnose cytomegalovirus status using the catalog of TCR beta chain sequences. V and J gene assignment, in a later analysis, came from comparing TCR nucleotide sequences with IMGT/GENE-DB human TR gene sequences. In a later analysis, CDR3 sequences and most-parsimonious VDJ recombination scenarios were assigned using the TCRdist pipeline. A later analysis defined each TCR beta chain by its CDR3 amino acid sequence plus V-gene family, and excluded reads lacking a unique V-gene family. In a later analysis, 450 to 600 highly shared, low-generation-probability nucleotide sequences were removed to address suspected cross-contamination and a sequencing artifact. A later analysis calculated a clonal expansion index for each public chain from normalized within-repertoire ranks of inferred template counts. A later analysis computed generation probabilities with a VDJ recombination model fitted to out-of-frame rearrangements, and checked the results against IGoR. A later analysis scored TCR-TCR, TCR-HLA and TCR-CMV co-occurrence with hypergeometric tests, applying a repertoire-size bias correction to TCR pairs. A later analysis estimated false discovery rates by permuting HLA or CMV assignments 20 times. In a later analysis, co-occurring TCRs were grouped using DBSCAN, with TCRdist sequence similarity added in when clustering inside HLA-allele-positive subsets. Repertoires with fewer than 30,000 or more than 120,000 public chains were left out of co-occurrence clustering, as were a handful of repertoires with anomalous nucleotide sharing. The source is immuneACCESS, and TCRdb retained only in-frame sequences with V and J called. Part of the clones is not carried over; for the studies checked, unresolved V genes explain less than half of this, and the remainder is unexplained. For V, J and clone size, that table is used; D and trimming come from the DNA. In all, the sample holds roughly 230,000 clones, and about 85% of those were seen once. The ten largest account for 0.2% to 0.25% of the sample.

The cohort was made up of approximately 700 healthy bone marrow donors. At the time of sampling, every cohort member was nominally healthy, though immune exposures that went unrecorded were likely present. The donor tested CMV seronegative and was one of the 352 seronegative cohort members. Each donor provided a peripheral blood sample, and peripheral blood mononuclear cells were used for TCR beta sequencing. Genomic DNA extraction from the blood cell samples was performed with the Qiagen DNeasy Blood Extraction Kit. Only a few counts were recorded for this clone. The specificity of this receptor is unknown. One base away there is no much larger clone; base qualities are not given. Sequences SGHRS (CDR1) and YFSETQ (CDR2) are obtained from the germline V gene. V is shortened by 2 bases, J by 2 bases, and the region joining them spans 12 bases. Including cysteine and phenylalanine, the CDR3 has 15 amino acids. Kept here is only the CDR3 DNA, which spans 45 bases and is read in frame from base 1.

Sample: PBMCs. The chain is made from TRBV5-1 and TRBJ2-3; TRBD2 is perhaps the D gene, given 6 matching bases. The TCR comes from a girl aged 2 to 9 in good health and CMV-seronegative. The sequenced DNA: TGCGCCAGCAGCTTATCGGGGGACCCCACAGATACGCAGTATTTT. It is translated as CASSLSGDPTDTQYF. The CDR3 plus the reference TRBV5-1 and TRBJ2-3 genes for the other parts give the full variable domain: KAGVTQTPRYLIKTRGQQVTLSCSPISGHRSVSWYQQTPGQGLQFLFEYFSETQRNKGNFPGRFSGRQFSNSRSEMNVSTLELGDSALYLCASSLSGDPTDTQYFGPGTRLTVL.